This entry concerns a single TCR delta chain. Its antigen is not yet known. No much larger clone exists at a distance of one base, and base qualities are not known. RNA extraction was performed with the RNeasy mini kit, and reverse transcription was done with Superscript III. CDR3 amplicons were generated by multiplex PCR with pooled V-gene forward primers and a constant-region reverse primer carrying Illumina adaptor overhangs. After gel purification, the amplicons were indexed with Nextera index primers during about 8 additional PCR cycles and then purified using AMPure XP beads. Sequencing of libraries was performed on an Illumina MiSeq using paired-end 250 bp reads, dual indexing and a roughly 20% PhiX spike-in. In the paper's pipeline: Read quality was checked with FastQC, and TRG read pairs were merged using ea-utils fastq-join. IMGT/HighV-QUEST was used to annotate sequences, retaining only productive sequences with an unambiguous V-gene assignment, and each clonotype was defined by an identical CDR3 sequence. Downstream analysis used VDJtools 1.1.1, tcR 2.2.3, Treemap and vegan Shannon diversity in R 3.4.4. TCRdb called clones anew from the public reads via CATT; matching DNA rows were later pooled. These V and J calls are TCRdb output, not the study's own analysis. The sample has some 23,000 delta-chain clones on record, approximately 30% of them singletons. In total, the top ten clones hold 1.5% to 2% of the sample.

CDR1 TSWWSYY and CDR2 QGS were looked up in the germline V gene. The junction shows trimming of 3 bases on V and 0 bases on J, plus 26 bases between the germline ends. The CDR3 runs 20 amino acids, cysteine and phenylalanine included. Only the CDR3 DNA stays, 60 bases, in frame from base 1. Thymic samples were depleted of alphabeta T cells, then CD3+ TCRVdelta1+ TCRVdelta2- thymocytes were FACS-sorted. A purity of roughly 96% to 99.6% was achieved for sorted Vdelta1+ thymocytes. Thymic specimens were obtained from about 8 paediatric patients, aged from about 5 days to 16 months, who were undergoing corrective cardiac surgery. Thymic tissue was dispersed, and mononuclear cells were isolated on a Histopaque-1077 density gradient. For staining, the antibodies used were anti-TCRVdelta1 clone TS8.2, anti-TCRVdelta2 clone B6, anti-CD3 clone HIT3a and anti-TCRalphabeta clone IP26. These data come from a study of Vδ1+ human thymocytes (dated by TCRdb to between 2018 and 2020). Regarding the study in general: As a data resource, the study described the mRNA-level TRG and TRD CDR3 repertoires of highly purified Vdelta1+ thymocytes obtained from young children. The multiplex-based CDR3 amplicon strategy had previously been validated against 5'RACE-based CDR3 amplicon generation methods. What the work shows at the level of the full study, not this receptor alone: The authors advised highly purified populations and single-cell validation, since unexpected Vdelta2 sequences could cause misinterpretation of bulk repertoire data. Because no clustering by age or sex was seen, donors were not stratified by age or sex in the analyses. Despite high sort purity, approximately 19% of thymic TRD sequences were Vdelta2 (and few Vdelta3), unlike peripheral blood Vdelta1+ controls. Thymic TRG and TRD repertoires appeared highly polyclonal with Gaussian CDR3 length distributions, unlike oligoclonal peripheral blood repertoires. Donors shared many TRG clonotypes (up to about 6.9x10^3), but TRD repertoires were essentially private, with at most 130 shared.

This receptor chain uses TRDV1 and TRDJ1, and perhaps TRDD2 as D gene, on 6 matching bases. This receptor was obtained from a boy under three years old who had congenital heart surgery. Input material: Vdelta1+ gamma-delta thymocytes from the thymus. The cell subset or site label here, explained by the study, means: FACS-sorted CD3+ TCRalphabeta- TCRVdelta1+ TCRVdelta2- thymocytes. The CDR3 protein sequence reads: CALGDKGPSSLLGYTDKLIF. The DNA sequence is TGTGCTCTTGGGGACAAGGGGCCTTCCAGCCTACTAGGGTACACCGATAAACTCATCTTT.